This T cell receptor beta chain was recorded in a study of blood T cell repertoires in COVID-19. In the study overall: The samples span acute and convalescent COVID-19 from the United States, Italy and Spain.

Using immunoSEQ multiplex PCR, the repertoire was profiled, and TCRdb retains in-frame clones only, with some absent. The data show 350,000 to 450,000 clones, 85% seen once. This clone was seen more than once but under ten times. This TCR derives from a woman aged 18-30 years with acute or convalescent COVID-19. Sequences were obtained from peripheral blood.

The CDR3: CASSYSPAGNTIYF. The CDR3 DNA sequence: TGTGCCAGCAGTTACTCCCCCGCTGGAAACACCATATATTTT. The V call is TRBV6-5, the J call TRBJ1-3; no firm D call. The V gene's germline CDR1 is MNHEY and CDR2 SVGAGI. V lost 0 bases, J lost 2 bases, and 5 bases lay in between. CDR3 length: 14 residues.